These 10 T cell receptor beta chains share one sample of origin, sequenced in a study of graft-versus-host responses after intestinal transplantation. The antigens of these receptors remain unknown. The data were produced by immunoSEQ multiplex PCR, yet TCRdb's version contains in-frame clones alone and is incomplete. Among 75,000 to 100,000 clones listed, around nine tenths were seen once. The sample consisted of unstimulated CD4+ T cells sorted from spleen or lymph node cells, taken before intestinal transplant. The receptors originated from a human donor who received an intestinal transplant.

The J gene is TRBJ2-1, the V gene TRBV5-5; 7 bases agree with TRBD1. This CDR3 has 17 amino acids. Germline CDR1 and CDR2: SGHKS and YYEKEE (reference sequence). Unmatched junction bases numbered 7, after V lost 1 base and J lost 0 bases. The DNA of the CDR3 is TGTGCCAGCAGCTTGAGAGAGGGGGCGGACTCCTACAATGAGCAGTTCTTC. It specifies CASSLREGADSYNEQFF.

This clone was observed once. The CDR3 DNA reads TGTGCCAGCAGCTTACCGGTCATAGCGGGTATCAATGAGCAGTTCTTC. Amino acids: CASSLPVIAGINEQFF. This chain links TRBV7-9 with TRBJ2-1; 7 positions match TRBD2. The length of the CDR3 is 16 residues. Looked up from germline, CDR1 is SEHNR and CDR2 is FQNEAQ (reference sequence). The V segment lost 2 bases and the J segment 6 bases; nucleotides outside the gene matches: 10.

This clone occurred a few times. The gene calls are TRBV5-4 and TRBJ1-1, with a tentative D call TRBD1 (5 bases). This CDR3 has 12 residues. The V end was cut by 4 bases, the J end by 1 base, with 5 bases between. Germline V CDR1 and CDR2: SGHNT, YYREEE (reference sequence). In DNA, the CDR3 is TGTGCCAGCAGCAGGGGGAACACTGAAGCTTTCTTT. Translating it yields CASSRGNTEAFF.

J is TRBJ2-3 and V is TRBV2; the match to TRBD2 covers 10 bases. The CDR3 spans 16 residues. Germline loops: CDR1 SNHLY, CDR2 FYNNEI. V lost 8 bases, J lost 6 bases, and 14 bases stayed unmatched. This CDR3 is CASSSIAGGLGDTQYF. The CDR3 region has the DNA TGTGCCAGCTCATCAATAGCGGGGGGATTGGGGGATACGCAGTATTTT.

The chain uses TRBV7-7 and TRBJ2-5; 7 bases are shared with TRBD1. The V gene's germline CDR1 is SSHAT and CDR2 FNYEAQ (reference sequence). The CDR3 runs 12 residues. The J segment lost 5 bases and the V segment lost 5 bases, leaving 2 bases of the junction unmatched. As DNA, the CDR3 is TGTGCCAGCAGCGTGACAGGGGAGACCCAGTACTTC. It yields the protein CASSVTGETQYF.

This chain joins TRBV4-1 and TRBJ2-4; D might be TRBD2 (6 bases). Trimming stripped 5 bases from V and 1 base from J, with 12 bases between. Germline CDR1 reads MGHRA; CDR2 reads YSYEKL. The CDR3 is made up of 15 amino acids. For the CDR3, the DNA is TGCGCCAGCAGCGCGATCGGAGGGGCCAAAAACATTCAGTACTTC. This codes for CASSAIGGAKNIQYF.

This clone was detected a few times. The chain is built from TRBV21-1 and TRBJ1-1; the D segment call TRBD1 is taken from the table without a DNA check. TRBV21-1 is a pseudogene locus. The CDR3 is 16 residues long. CDR3 protein: CASSKGTPPENTEAFF. The CDR3, as DNA: TGTGCCAGCAGCAAAGGGACACCTCCAGAGAACACTGAAGCTTTCTTT.

The gene calls are TRBV4-1 and TRBJ2-5, with D perhaps matching TRBD2 (5 bases). In germline, CDR1 is MGHRA, CDR2 YSYEKL. Trimming took 4 bases from V and 5 from J, leaving 11 bases between them. This CDR3 is built from 13 residues. The CDR3 DNA is TGCGCCAGCAGCCCGGGGAGAGGGGAGACCCAGTACTTC. Its translation is CASSPGRGETQYF.

The V and J genes are TRBV5-1 and TRBJ2-7; 9 bases agree with TRBD1. V was pared by 0 bases and J by 6 bases, with 10 bases of the junction left unmatched. The CDR3 totals 16 residues. Germline V gene data show CDR1 as SGHRS and CDR2 as YFSETQ. The CDR3 loop reads CASSLDTGTGWSEQYF. The DNA of the CDR3 is TGCGCCAGCAGCTTGGACACCGGGACAGGGTGGTCCGAGCAGTACTTC.

This chain links TRBV18 with TRBJ2-1, with D perhaps matching TRBD1 (6 bases). Trimming took 3 bases from V and 5 from J, leaving 14 bases between them. Germline CDR1 and CDR2: KGHSH and LQKENI. The CDR3 has 15 amino acids. As DNA, the CDR3 is TGTGCCAGCTCACCTCGACAGGAACCAAACAATGAGCAGTTCTTC. Encoded protein: CASSPRQEPNNEQFF.